Detailed here is one TCR beta chain. Its target is unknown. Repertoires were generated with immunoSEQ multiplex PCR, while TCRdb's copy carries only in-frame clones and drops some. The data show approximately 50,000 clones, approximately 79% seen once. The CDR3 totals 13 residues. The V gene lost 5 bases and the J gene lost 3 bases, with 10 bases spanning the gap. The germline gives CDR1 SEHNR, CDR2 FQNEAQ (reference sequence). These data belong to a study of T cells in tumors after PD-1 blockade. Study-wide results and limits: Peripheral recruitment is suggested, as some novel exhausted tumor clones were in pre-treatment blood.

This TCR came from a human donor with advanced basal cell or squamous cell carcinoma (not recorded which). The specimen was PBMCs, collected before anti-PD-1 therapy. This rearrangement joins TRBV7-9 to TRBJ1-2; weak D call: TRBD1 (6 bases). The CDR3 reads CASSRGQHYGYTF. The CDR3 DNA sequence: TGTGCCAGCAGCCGGGGACAACACTATGGCTACACCTTC.